Following are 2 T cell receptor beta chains from one sample sequenced in a study of technical replicates of blood from a handful of donors. Assay: immunoSEQ multiplex PCR; the TCRdb copy retains only in-frame clones and omits some. The sample holds about 73,000 clones; over 90% are singletons and the top ten take about 4.3%. Sequenced input: PBMCs. These TCRs come from a human donor in good health. Some clones in this sample may be carry-over from other donors' samples.

The chain is built from TRBV9 and TRBJ1-3; 7 bases are shared with TRBD1. CDR1 and CDR2 (germline): SGDLS, YYNGEE. The CDR3 sequence is 14 residues long. J gave up 4 bases and V 4 bases, and 5 bases lay outside the gene matches. CDR3 DNA sequence: TGTGCCAGCAGCACGACAGGGCTCGGAAACACCATATATTTT. Encoded protein: CASSTTGLGNTIYF. The variable domain in full, with the rest retrieved from reference TRBV9 and TRBJ1-3, is DSGVTQTPKHLITATGQRVTLRCSPRSGDLSVYWYQQSLDQGLQFLIQYYNGEERAKGNILERFSAQQFPDLHSELNLSSLELGDSALYFCASSTTGLGNTIYFGEGSWLTVV.

As for this clone: This may stem from a read error, because a much larger clone lies one nucleotide away. Within the sample, other DNA sequences also encode this same CDR3. The chain is built from TRBV7-3 and TRBJ1-1, with D uncertain. The CDR3 is made up of 13 amino acids. Germline CDR1 SGHTA, CDR2 FQGTGA. V shed 1 base and J shed 1 base, with 4 bases lying between them. DNA of the CDR3: TGTGCCAGCAGCTTAAGAGAGAACACTGAAGCTTTCTTT. Translation: CASSLRENTEAFF. Drawing the rest from reference TRBV7-3 and TRBJ1-1, the complete variable domain is GAGVSQTPSNKVTEKGKYVELRCDPISGHTALYWYRQSLGQGPEFLIYFQGTGAADDSGLPNDRFFAVRPEGSVSTLKIQRTERGDSAVYLCASSLRENTEAFFGQGTRLTVV.